This T cell receptor beta chain was captured by sequencing in a study of blood T cell repertoires in COVID-19. Turning to the study itself: The United States, Italy and Spain provided the acute and convalescent COVID-19 samples. Sources were T cells, B-cell-depleted T cells, or PBMCs; the material itself was cDNA or gDNA.

Unmatched junction bases numbered 0, after V lost 1 base and J lost 4 bases. Germline loops: CDR1 SEHNR, CDR2 FQNEAQ (reference sequence). CDR3 length equals 14 residues. In the authors' workflow: Reference gene primer amplification gave nucleated cell count estimates. Profiling relied on immunoSEQ multiplex PCR, and the TCRdb table lists in-frame clones only, not all of them. The V and J calls and clone size were taken over from that table, and D and trimming were inferred from the DNA. This sample yields about 250,000 clones, of which nearly 90% are seen a single time; around 3% belongs to the top ten.

This chain links TRBV7-9 with TRBJ2-7; the match to TRBD2 covers 11 bases. Sequencing was performed on peripheral blood. The TCR originated in a man between 18 and 35 years old with active or convalescent COVID-19. CDR3 nucleotide sequence: TGTGCCAGCAGCTTAGTAGCGGGAGGGTACGAGCAGTACTTC. This gives the protein CASSLVAGGYEQYF.